The 6 T cell receptor beta chains reported below all come from one sample, sequenced in a study of T cells in women clearing cervical HPV infection. The data were produced by immunoSEQ multiplex PCR, yet TCRdb's version contains in-frame clones alone and is incomplete. With tens of thousands of clones in the sample, the ten largest clones hold 0.95% to 1%. The specimen was blood buffy coat. The receptors here all came from a woman aged 18-70 years with a cervical HPV16 infection that either progressed to CIN3+ or cleared (not recorded which).

Of note for this clone: The read terminates 3 residues before the CDR3 end, so the remaining end is supplied by the germline J gene. This sequence joins TRBV19 and TRBJ2-3, with D possibly matching TRBD1 (6 bases). Trimming left V 2 bases short and J 1 base short, with 10 bases between. This CDR3 is 15 amino acids long. CDR1 and CDR2 from the germline V gene are LNHDA and SQIVND (reference sequence). Partial CDR3 DNA: TGTGCCAGTAGTATATACCCAGGGGGCACAGATACG. Protein: CASSIYPGGTDT. The CDR3 as a whole reads CASSIYPGGTDTQYF.

Points on this clone: The read ends 3 residues shy of where the CDR3 ends; the end is completed using the germline J gene. The V call is TRBV27, the J call TRBJ2-7; tentatively, D is TRBD2 (5 bases). V was pared by 5 bases and J by 4 bases, with 18 bases between. The germline CDR1 and CDR2 sequences are MNHEY and SMNVEV (reference sequence). The CDR3 totals 15 residues. The sequenced CDR3 bases are TGTGCCAGCAGTCTCTCAGCGGAACCCACTTACGAG. This gives the protein CASSLSAEPTYE. The entire CDR3 is CASSLSAEPTYEQYF.

As concerns this clone: The read ends 3 residues shy of where the CDR3 ends; the end is completed using the germline J gene. V is TRBV24-1 and J is TRBJ2-3; perhaps TRBD2 as D (7 bases). Germline CDR1 reads KGHDR; CDR2 reads SFDVKD. Trimming removed 4 bases from V and 1 base from J, with 14 bases in between. CDR3 length: 16 residues. Incomplete CDR3 DNA: TGTGCCACCAGTGACGAGTCGGGGGGCGGCACAGATACG. Amino acid sequence: CATSDESGGGTDT. The full CDR3 is CATSDESGGGTDTQYF.

As to this clone: The CDR3 end is not reached by the read, which stops 3 residues before it; the germline J gene fills it in. The rearrangement joins TRBV20-1 to TRBJ2-1, with D possibly matching TRBD2 (6 bases). The CDR3 spans 15 residues. Per the germline V gene, CDR1 is DFQATT and CDR2 is SNEGSKA (reference sequence). Trimming left V 4 bases short and J 2 bases short, with 15 bases between. CDR3 region: CSANPIVAAYNEQFF. Partial CDR3 DNA: TGCAGTGCTAACCCCATAGTAGCGGCCTACAATGAG.

A word on this clone: The DNA ends 3 residues before the CDR3 does, and the rest of the CDR3 is filled in from the germline J gene. The V call is TRBV4-2, the J call TRBJ1-5; 7 positions match TRBD1. V dropped 4 bases and J dropped 6; count of bases not matched to a gene: 6. The CDR3 runs to 14 residues. Germline V gene sequence: CDR1 LGHNA, CDR2 YNFKEQ. The CDR3 bases that were read are TGTGCCAGCAGCCGCATTGGACAGGCTCAGCCC. Encoded protein: CASSRIGQAQP. In full, the CDR3 reads CASSRIGQAQPQHF.

About this clone itself: The sequence runs out 3 residues before the end of the CDR3; the remainder is reconstructed from the germline J gene. This chain links TRBV5-1 with TRBJ1-4; D gene ambiguous. Between the trimmed V and J ends, which lost 5 bases and 1 base, there was a span of 9 bases. Germline loops: CDR1 SGHRS, CDR2 YFSETQ. The CDR3 has 14 residues. Incomplete CDR3 DNA: TGCGCCAGCAGTACGGCAGGAACTAATGAAAAA. Its protein is CASSTAGTNEK. The full CDR3 reads CASSTAGTNEKLFF.